This T cell receptor beta chain was obtained from a study of T cells in Graves' hyperthyroidism and ophthalmopathy. Broader study findings: The model forecast ophthalmopathy, anticipating it by a median 6.5 months before onset.

The hyperthyroidism was newly diagnosed and had lasted under 2 months; the patients were aged 18 to 65. Blood dates from first hyperthyroidism diagnosis, before any ophthalmopathy symptoms. The PBMCs had their origin in 10 ml of fresh peripheral blood. V lost 3 bases, J lost 6 bases, and 18 bases lay in between. The CDR3 has 15 residues. Per germline, CDR1 SNHLY and CDR2 FYNNEI. Many counts were recorded for this clonotype. Its antigen is unidentified. TCR beta CDR3 regions were amplified from RNA. The primer set for the first-round RT-PCR of the TCR CDR3 was HTBI. TCRdb reprocessed the multiplex PCR reads with MiXCR, giving one entry per CDR3 protein. The sample yields more than 550,000 distinct CDR3 sequences, roughly 20% seen once.

Sequenced material: blood. The chain uses TRBV2 and TRBJ2-7; no firm D call. This sequence was found in a woman in her forties or fifties with Graves' hyperthyroidism that later progressed to Graves' ophthalmopathy. The CDR3 reads CASSEVAFGKGEQYF. DNA of the CDR3: TGTGCCAGCAGTGAGGTGGCCTTTGGGAAAGGCGAGCAGTACTTC. Based on the CDR3 plus reference TRBV2 and TRBJ2-7, the full variable domain is EPEVTQTPSHQVTQMGQEVILRCVPISNHLYFYWYRQILGQKVEFLVSFYNNEISEKSEIFDDQFSVERPDGSNFTLKIRSTKLEDSAMYFCASSEVAFGKGEQYFGPGTRLTVT.